The 10 T cell receptor beta chains below come from one sample, sequenced in a study of CXCR3-negative and CXCR3-positive naive CD8 T cells. Study conclusions and caveats: Comparison of naive cells showed more hydrophobic TRB CDR3s in CXCR3-positive than in CXCR3-negative naive cells.

Their antigen targets remain unknown. The method, 5' RACE with UMI labels, was used to prepare the TRB cDNA libraries. After re-calling the 5' RACE reads, TCRdb lists one entry per CDR3 protein, DNA absent. The sample table sets out 95,000 to 100,000 distinct CDR3 sequences. Sequenced: naive CXCR3+ CD8+ T cells from blood. The sample's subset: CD45RO-CCR7+CD27+CD95- naive CD8+ T cells expressing CXCR3 (TNR3+). These receptor sequences come from a human donor in good health. Some clones in this sample may be carry-over from other donors' samples.

The rearrangement links TRBV3-1 to TRBJ2-2; with no DNA, the TCRdb D assignment of TRBD2 cannot be verified. The CDR3 has 15 amino acids. Germline V gene lookup returns CDR1 LGHDT and CDR2 YNNKEL (reference sequence). The CDR3 is CASSQAAGSTGELFF. Combining the CDR3 with reference TRBV3-1 and TRBJ2-2 gives the whole variable domain DTAVSQTPKYLVTQMGNDKSIKCEQNLGHDTMYWYKQDSKKFLKIMFSYNNKELIINETVPNRFSPKSPDKAHLNLHINSLELGDSAVYFCASSQAAGSTGELFFGEGSRLTVL.

The V gene is TRBV12-3 or TRBV12-4, the J gene TRBJ1-1; TCRdb's D call, TRBD1, is unchecked because there is no DNA. This CDR3 is built from 15 residues. Here the CDR3 reads CASSLGDRGSTEAFF.

V and J are TRBV29-1 and TRBJ2-2; TCRdb picks TRBD2, but there is no DNA to check that call. The CDR3 is made up of 13 amino acids. Germline V gene lookup returns CDR1 SQVTM and CDR2 ANQGSEA. This CDR3 is CSASETNTGELFF.

This chain connects TRBV5-5 to TRBJ2-1; the D call from TCRdb, TRBD2, cannot be confirmed without DNA. The CDR3 has 18 amino acids. Germline V CDR1 and CDR2: SGHKS, YYEKEE (reference sequence). The CDR3 sequence is CASSWGLAGGPSYNEQFF.

CDR3: CASSEGRISYEQYF. The rearrangement uses TRBV14 and TRBJ2-7. Germline V gene lookup returns CDR1 SGHDN and CDR2 FVKESK. This CDR3 is built from 14 residues. The variable domain in full, with the rest retrieved from reference TRBV14 and TRBJ2-7, is EAGVTQFPSHSVIEKGQTVTLRCDPISGHDNLYWYRRVMGKEIKFLLHFVKESKQDESGMPNNRFLAERTGGTYSTLKVQPAELEDSGVYFCASSEGRISYEQYFGPGTRLTVT.

V usage is TRBV6-5 and J usage is TRBJ2-1; lacking DNA, the TRBD2 call made by TCRdb goes unchecked. CDR3 size: 16 residues. Germline lookup yields CDR1 MNHEY and CDR2 SVGAGI. CDR3 in amino acids: CASSWSVGLAGNEQFF.

V is TRBV7-9 and J is TRBJ1-2. The CDR3 spans 13 residues. CDR1 and CDR2 from the germline V gene are SEHNR and FQNEAQ (reference sequence). The chain's CDR3 is CASSLTTGYGYTF.

The rearrangement uses TRBV29-1 and TRBJ1-1; with no DNA, the TCRdb D assignment of TRBD1 cannot be verified. CDR3 length: 11 amino acids. CDR1 is SQVTM, CDR2 ANQGSEA, per germline. CDR3 sequence reads: CSVEGQLEAFF.

The chain is built from TRBV29-1 and TRBJ2-7; the TCRdb D gene call, TRBD1, has no DNA to confirm it. The CDR3 covers 14 residues. CDR1 and CDR2 (germline): SQVTM, ANQGSEA. The CDR3 reads CSVRFLGTAYEQYF.

The rearrangement links TRBV29-1 to TRBJ1-2; TCRdb's D call of TRBD1 is untestable without DNA. This CDR3 is built from 13 residues. Germline values: CDR1 SQVTM, CDR2 ANQGSEA. This CDR3 is CSTLRTGEDGYTF.